This TCR beta chain was recovered during a study of shared clonotypes between healthy human individuals. Libraries were prepared by immunoSEQ multiplex PCR; TCRdb keeps only in-frame clonotypes and omits some of them. The data hold just over 2,000,000 clones, with 95% observed a single time. Per the germline V gene, CDR1 is SGHNT and CDR2 is YYREEE (reference sequence). V gave up 6 bases and J gave up 5 bases, with 21 bases separating them. This CDR3 is 15 amino acids long. V and J are TRBV5-4 and TRBJ2-7; a possible D gene is TRBD1 (6 bases). The clonotype originates from a man aged 18 to 35 in good health. Sequences were obtained from naive CD4+ T cells sorted from blood. Stated subset: CD45RA+ positively selected. CDR3 amino acids: CASTANRQATHEQYF. In DNA, the CDR3 is TGTGCCAGCACCGCAAACCGACAGGCCACCCACGAGCAGTACTTC.